Listed below are T cell receptor beta chains from one sample, sequenced in a study of CD8 T cells in ankylosing spondylitis. TCRdb recomputed calls from the 5' RACE reads with MiXCR, one row per CDR3 protein. The repertoire holds roughly 250,000 distinct CDR3 sequences, with 8.6% as singletons. The sample was blood, either unsorted or a sorted T cell fraction (not recorded which). These receptors originate from a male donor with ankylosing spondylitis or in good health (not recorded which). Each CDR3 is given with its conserved first and last residue. Some rows mark clone size as missing; the rest say once, few, many or name a class of expanded clone.

j_call,clone_size,v_call,cdr3_aa
TRBJ1-1,many,TRBV29-1,CSVGWAQGAAFF
TRBJ2-2,NA,TRBV12-3/TRBV12-4,CASCGQGNTGELFF
TRBJ2-7,few,TRBV20-1,CSAAGTRDNPYEQYF
TRBJ1-5,many,TRBV7-2,CASSLAASSLNQPQHF
TRBJ1-3,few,TRBV9,CASSVGVRTSGNTIYF
TRBJ2-1,many,TRBV12-3/TRBV12-4,CASSPLAGSYNEQFF
TRBJ1-2,NA,TRBV6-2/TRBV6-3,CASSYGRGPVGGYTF
TRBJ2-1,NA,TRBV7-2,CASSLAGLAPAYNEQFF
TRBJ1-4,few,TRBV4-3,CASSQELINEKLFF
TRBJ1-2,many,TRBV12-3/TRBV12-4,CASSYRGETGYTF
TRBJ2-1,many,TRBV7-3,CASSFGPKDNEQFF
TRBJ2-1,NA,TRBV20-1,CSALRDRGGNEQFF
TRBJ1-2,NA,TRBV20-1,CSASDRGSSLGGYTF
TRBJ1-1,many,TRBV3-1,CASSHGQRNTEAFF
TRBJ2-5,NA,TRBV7-9,CASSLSGRRETQYF
TRBJ1-3,many,TRBV5-1,CASSLQGTGGSGNTIYF
TRBJ1-5,many,TRBV12-3/TRBV12-4,CASSSRYDSNQPQHF